The 3 T cell receptor beta chains given below trace back to one sample, sequenced in a study of cytomegalovirus exposure and HLA in healthy donors (dated by TCRdb to the late 2010s). To prepare the library, the immunoSEQ multiplex PCR assay was applied. For the multiplex PCR, a mixture combining 60 forward primers for TCR Vbeta segments and 13 reverse primers for TCR Jbeta segments was used. TCRdb obtained this table from immuneACCESS and retained in-frame rearrangements with V and J assigned. These tables miss some clones; where compared with another copy, unresolved V genes account for less than half of the shortfall, and the remainder is unexplained. This sample gives about 160,000 clones in total; roughly four fifths of them show up just once. The ten largest clones take up around 0.97% of the sample. Source material: PBMCs. These receptors were collected from a girl aged 2 to 10 in good health and CMV-seropositive.

The genes are TRBV30 and TRBJ1-4; TRBD1 is a possible D gene (5 bases). The CDR3 spans 16 residues. V dropped 2 bases and J dropped 0 bases, with 13 bases sitting between them. Germline V CDR1 and CDR2: GTSNPN, SVGIG (reference sequence). The CDR3 sequence: CAWSFGGTATNEKLFF. CDR3 DNA sequence: TGTGCCTGGAGTTTTGGAGGGACCGCAACTAATGAAAAACTGTTTTTT.

CDR3 sequence (DNA): TGTGCCAGCACCCCTCGTAACTGGCGGGGGAACACTGAAGCTTTCTTT. It specifies CASTPRNWRGNTEAFF. This chain uses TRBV7-8 with TRBJ1-1; D not resolved. Germline V gene lookup returns CDR1 SGHVS and CDR2 FQNEAQ. The V end was cut by 7 bases, the J end by 1 base, with 19 bases between. The CDR3 length is 16 residues. The full variable domain, with the rest looked up from reference TRBV7-8 and TRBJ1-1, is GAGVSQSPRYKVAKRGQDVALRCDPISGHVSLFWYQQALGQGPEFLTYFQNEAQLDKSGLPSDRFFAERPEGSVSTLKIQRTQQEDSAVYLCASTPRNWRGNTEAFFGQGTRLTVV.

The chain combines TRBV4-1 with TRBJ2-5, with 7 bases fitting TRBD2. Germline CDR1 reads MGHRA; CDR2 reads YSYEKL. CDR3 length equals 15 residues. J lost 5 bases, V lost 0 bases, and 6 bases had no gene match. CDR3: CASSQESQGGETQYF. CDR3 DNA sequence: TGCGCCAGCAGCCAAGAGAGTCAGGGAGGGGAGACCCAGTACTTC.